Listed here is a single T cell receptor (beta chain). What it binds is unknown. Reanalyzing the 5' RACE reads, TCRdb keeps one entry per CDR3 protein, without DNA. This specimen shows a few hundred thousand distinct CDR3 sequences; the ten leading clones hold roughly 3.6%. This sample is drawn from a study of T cells expressing NK-cell markers. Study context: The sequencing cohort of eight donors included seven HCMV-seropositive individuals and one seronegative individual. Notes on the study in general: CD8+ T cells in over five donors included dominant NKG2C+ clonotypes at about 1.0-7.5%.

CDR3 length equals 17 residues. Germline V gene lookup returns CDR1 LGHNA and CDR2 YNFKEQ. This receptor was taken from a young man in good health. Input material: blood T cells: a sorted CD56 or NKG2C T cell subset, CD4+ or CD8+ T cells, or bulk PBMC T cells (not recorded which). This sequence joins TRBV4-2 and TRBJ2-1; lacking DNA, the TRBD2 call made by TCRdb goes unchecked. This CDR3 reads CASSPHMGTSQVSEQFF.